The entry below describes one T cell receptor (beta chain). Its antigen remains unidentified. The sample originates from a study of shared clonotypes between healthy human individuals. For the study at large: The study used three CD4 naive, three CD4 memory, two CD8 naive and one CD8 memory plate per donor.

Study results and limitations: Naive subsets generally exceeded memory subsets in estimated richness.

About 33,000 T cell genomes (around 190 ng DNA) went into each sorted-subset replicate. The assay was immunoSEQ multiplex PCR, and TCRdb's table has in-frame clones only and misses some. The table has around 2,000,000 clones, 85% to 95% seen once. V lost 7 bases and J 5 bases, leaving 14 bases between the germline ends. CDR1 and CDR2 from the germline V gene are SNHLY and FYNNEI. This CDR3 is built from 13 residues. The chain has TRBV2 and TRBJ1-2; tentatively, D is TRBD1 (6 bases). The receptor was derived from a young man in good health. Specimen: naive CD4+ T cells sorted from blood. Subset indicated: CD45RA+ positively selected. CDR3 residues: CASTDTGTYGYTF. As DNA, the CDR3 is TGTGCCAGCACCGATACAGGGACGTATGGCTACACCTTC.